This section outlines one T cell receptor (beta chain) sequence together with its context. Its cognate antigen is unknown. Here immunoSEQ multiplex PCR was the method, and the copy in TCRdb shows in-frame clones only, minus some. Found here are over 65,000 clones, 86% of them singletons; the top ten hold 6% to 9%. This sample is part of a study of T cell responses to AZD1222 COVID-19 vaccine. From germline, CDR1 is PRHDT and CDR2 FYEKMQ (reference sequence). Trimming removed 0 bases from V and 3 bases from J, with 0 bases in between. CDR3 length equals 11 residues. The study, taken as a whole, reports: Increases in Spike-specific TCR breadth and depth were seen after two AZD1222 doses. Reports say nearly half of spike-specific TCRs go after unmutated variant regions.

The receptor was derived from an adult in good health. Source: peripheral blood, taken on day 0 of AZD1222 vaccination. V usage is TRBV13 and J usage is TRBJ2-7; D is unclear. The CDR3 here is CASSLGYEQYF. CDR3 nucleotides: TGTGCCAGCAGCTTAGGCTACGAGCAGTACTTC.